The 10 T cell receptor beta chains listed next were all sequenced from one sample in a study of cytomegalovirus exposure and HLA in healthy donors. 60 Vbeta and 13 Jbeta primers were used in PCR. The data were produced by immunoSEQ multiplex PCR, yet TCRdb's version contains in-frame clones alone and is incomplete. The sample has 120,000 or so clones, about 8.6% seen once. The sequencing sample was made of PBMCs. The receptors stem from a woman aged 40 to 50 in good health and CMV-seropositive.

The rearrangement uses TRBV20-1 and TRBJ1-2, with D maybe TRBD1 (5 bases). Looked up from germline, CDR1 is DFQATT and CDR2 is SNEGSKA (reference sequence). This CDR3 spans 11 amino acids. Trimming took 5 bases from V and 9 from J, leaving 13 bases between them. This CDR3 reads CSAADRISYTF. CDR3 DNA sequence: TGCAGTGCTGCCGACAGAATAAGCTACACCTTC.

This chain joins TRBV15 and TRBJ1-5, with 8 positions matching TRBD1. Germline assignment: CDR1 LNHNV and CDR2 YYDKDF (reference sequence). The junction had 6 bases not matched to a gene; V was cut back by 0 bases and J by 5 bases. CDR3 length: 16 residues. CDR3 sequence: CATSRDLTGGDQPQHF. The CDR3 nucleotides read TGTGCCACCAGCAGAGATTTAACAGGGGGAGATCAGCCCCAGCATTTT.

Only a few counts were recorded for this clone. The chain is built from TRBV6-6 and TRBJ1-1, with D perhaps TRBD1 (5 bases). Germline V CDR1 and CDR2: MNHNY, SVGAGI (reference sequence). The CDR3 runs 15 residues. Trimming stripped 3 bases from V and 1 base from J, with 12 bases between. CDR3 nucleotide sequence: TGTGCCAGCAGTTATAATGTGGGGGGGAACACTGAAGCTTTCTTT. It translates to CASSYNVGGNTEAFF.

The table lists this clone with a few counts. The rearrangement links TRBV4-1 to TRBJ1-4, with D possibly being TRBD1 (5 bases). V was shortened by 5 bases and J by 7 bases, with 17 bases between the two germline ends. The germline gives CDR1 MGHRA, CDR2 YSYEKL. This CDR3 has 15 residues. The CDR3 protein is CASSKGEGAPEKLFF. The CDR3 DNA reads as TGCGCCAGCAGCAAAGGAGAAGGGGCGCCTGAAAAACTGTTTTTT.

The chain uses TRBV19 and TRBJ1-5; D might be TRBD1 (6 bases). The CDR3 has 15 residues. Trimming pared 4 bases from V and 3 bases from J, leaving 13 bases between. Germline V lookup: CDR1 LNHDA, CDR2 SQIVND (reference sequence). CDR3 bases: TGTGCCAGTAGTACCGGGACAATTAACAATCAGCCCCAGCATTTT. Its protein product is CASSTGTINNQPQHF.

Comment on this clone: Other nucleotide sequences from this sample produce the same CDR3. The J gene is TRBJ1-1, the V gene TRBV18; maybe TRBD1 (5 bases). The germline V gene has CDR1 KGHSH and CDR2 LQKENI. V gave up 3 bases and J gave up 4 bases, with 9 bases separating them. The CDR3 length is 13 residues. CDR3 DNA: TGTGCCAGCTCACCGCGGAGGGGCACTGAAGCTTTCTTT. Amino acids: CASSPRRGTEAFF.

J is TRBJ2-5 and V is TRBV7-2; tentatively, D is TRBD1 (7 bases). The CDR3 contains 13 residues. The V and J ends lost 8 bases and 5 bases respectively, with 15 bases between them. The germline gives CDR1 SGHTA, CDR2 FQGNSA. CDR3 nucleotides: TGTGCCAGCGGAACAGGGGCGGGGGAGACCCAGTACTTC. This gives the protein CASGTGAGETQYF.

The CDR3 sequence: CASSPRPSGPYNEQFF. The CDR3 DNA sequence: TGTGCCAGCAGTCCCCGCCCTAGCGGTCCCTACAATGAGCAGTTCTTC. The chain carries TRBV27 and TRBJ2-1; 7 bases agree with TRBD2. The CDR3 sequence is 16 residues long. Germline V lookup: CDR1 MNHEY, CDR2 SMNVEV (reference sequence). J was trimmed by 2 bases and V by 5 bases; bases with no gene match: 9.

The chain combines TRBV6-1 with TRBJ1-2; 7 positions agree with TRBD1. With 6 bases clipped from V and 4 bases from J, the junction kept 11 bases outside the gene matches. The CDR3 length is 15 residues. Germline assignment: CDR1 MNHNS and CDR2 SASEGT. The CDR3 loop reads CASRARTGTTYGYTF. The CDR3, as DNA: TGTGCCAGCAGAGCTAGGACAGGCACTACCTATGGCTACACCTTC.

This clone showed up just a few times. The chain is built from TRBV5-4 and TRBJ2-6; D is ambiguous. The CDR3 sequence is 15 residues long. Per germline, CDR1 SGHNT and CDR2 YYREEE (reference sequence). V lost 4 bases and J lost 0, with 8 bases in between. This chain's CDR3 is CASSLQSSGANVLTF. The DNA for the CDR3 is TGTGCCAGCAGCCTACAGAGCTCTGGGGCCAACGTCCTGACTTTC.